These 9 T cell receptor beta chains were sequenced from one sample in a study of T-cell reconstitution after alpha-beta-depleted transplantation in children (dated by TCRdb to about 2016). This specimen's treatment or condition label, interpreted: allogeneic hematopoietic cell transplantation with graft depleted of TCRalphabeta T cells and CD19 B cells. Libraries were made using PCR. The run used an Illumina HiSeq 2500. Molecular barcoding was employed in the preparation of TCR libraries, with unique molecular identifiers being used to normalize TCRbeta repertoire quantification. The public reads were quality trimmed at Q25 with fastp and then assembled into clones with MiXCR by TCRdb, keeping productive beta chains. Under each unique CDR3 protein, matching rows form one entry showing the most common genes and DNA. For this sample there are around 270,000 distinct CDR3 sequences; about 9.4% appear just once. The ten largest make up roughly 7% of the sample.

This specimen was PBMCs, taken before TCRalphabeta/CD19-depleted stem cell transplant. Receptors originate from a boy under two years old with acute myeloid leukemia, due to receive a stem cell transplant.

This clonotype occurred many times. The chain uses TRBV15 and TRBJ1-5, with D possibly matching TRBD1 (6 bases). The CDR3 is 17 amino acids. Trimming removed 1 base at V and 5 bases at J, with 18 bases between. Per the germline V gene, CDR1 is LNHNV and CDR2 is YYDKDF (reference sequence). The CDR3, as DNA: TGTGCCACCAGCAGAGTTAGGGCGTACAGGGAACATCAGCCCCAGCATTTT. Its protein is CATSRVRAYREHQPQHF.

This clonotype came up many times. The chain employs TRBV6-5 and TRBJ1-1, with a tentative D call TRBD1 (5 bases). Germline lookup yields CDR1 MNHEY and CDR2 SVGAGI. V lost 6 bases, J lost 1 base, and 9 bases lay in between. The CDR3 has 13 residues. The CDR3: CASRRGGNTEAFF. The CDR3 DNA reads TGTGCCAGCAGGCGCGGGGGGAACACTGAAGCTTTCTTT.

As concerns this clonotype: Given a much more abundant clone one base away, this may be a read error. CDR3 sequence: CASSPITGASGYEQYF. The CDR3 bases are TGCGCCAGCAGCCCGATAACAGGGGCATCTGGCTACGAGCAGTACTTC. The rearrangement joins TRBV5-1 to TRBJ2-7; 7 bases align to TRBD1. From germline, CDR1 is SGHRS and CDR2 YFSETQ. The CDR3 contains 16 residues. V shed 4 bases and J 3 bases; nucleotides not matched to a gene: 13.

This clonotype was picked up many times. The chain joins TRBV5-4 to TRBJ1-1, with D uncertain. Trimming removed 1 base at V and 0 bases at J, with 10 bases between. The CDR3 sequence is 15 residues long. Per germline, CDR1 SGHNT and CDR2 YYREEE (reference sequence). The CDR3 spells CASSLRKSMNTEAFF. The CDR3 DNA follows: TGTGCCAGCAGCTTGAGAAAGTCCATGAACACTGAAGCTTTCTTT.

This clonotype came up many times. The rearrangement joins TRBV5-1 to TRBJ2-7; D is uncertain. The ends were cut back, 0 bases at V and 0 bases at J, with 7 bases in the middle. Germline assignment: CDR1 SGHRS and CDR2 YFSETQ. CDR3 size: 14 residues. The CDR3 here is CASSLEPSSYEQYF. CDR3 nucleotides: TGCGCCAGCAGCTTGGAACCCAGCTCCTACGAGCAGTACTTC.

In its sample, this clonotype was seen many times. The chain couples TRBV12-3 or TRBV12-4 to TRBJ2-4; tentatively, D is TRBD1 (5 bases). V was pared by 5 bases and J by 7 bases, with 15 bases between. The CDR3 consists of 14 residues. The CDR3 nucleotides read TGTGCCAGCAGTGGTACGGACCCAGGGAACATTCAGTACTTC. Its protein product is CASSGTDPGNIQYF.

This clonotype was detected many times. The gene calls are TRBV28 and TRBJ1-4; D gene uncertain. V lost 2 bases and J 4 bases, leaving 11 bases between the germline ends. Germline loops: CDR1 MDHEN, CDR2 SYDVKM. This CDR3 contains 15 residues. The CDR3 is CASSLSSRDNEKLFF. CDR3 nucleotide sequence: TGTGCCAGCAGTTTAAGTTCACGCGATAATGAAAAACTGTTTTTT.

V and J are TRBV7-3 and TRBJ2-7, with 9 nucleotides matching TRBD2. Germline V gene sequence: CDR1 SGHTA, CDR2 FQGTGA. V lost 1 base, J lost 2 bases, and 3 bases stayed unmatched. The CDR3 length is 15 residues. The CDR3 protein is CASSLRSGGPYEQYF. Written as DNA, the CDR3 is TGTGCCAGCAGCTTAAGAAGCGGGGGGCCCTACGAGCAGTACTTC.

This clonotype has ten or more counts. The J gene is TRBJ2-5, the V gene TRBV6-5; TRBD1 might be the D (5 bases). V gave up 0 bases and J gave up 0 bases, with 8 bases separating them. The germline CDR1 and CDR2 sequences are MNHEY and SVGAGI. CDR3 length: 15 amino acids. This CDR3 is CASSYSQDNQETQYF. The CDR3 DNA follows: TGTGCCAGCAGTTACTCACAGGACAACCAAGAGACCCAGTACTTC.